This T cell receptor (beta chain) was found in a study of blood T cells in healthy people across ages. General study results and limits: Estimated diversity, derived from one million T cells, was regarded as an underestimate. More naive CD4+ cells and higher diversity marked long-lived donors relative to aged donors.

This clonotype was detected only a few times. Its antigen is still unknown. This CDR3 has 15 amino acids. The V and J ends lost 0 bases and 5 bases respectively, with 12 bases between them. Germline lookup yields CDR1 SEHNR and CDR2 FQNEAQ (reference sequence). Primed by a sample-barcoded 5' primer and a J-beta primer mix, a second PCR proceeded for about 6 to 12 cycles. TCRdb analysed the 5' RACE reads with MiXCR anew, one entry per CDR3 protein. The sample lists about 1.8 million distinct CDR3 sequences, approximately 50% occurring once. The TCR originated in a woman in her forties in good health. The sequencing input was blood. The chain has TRBV7-9 and TRBJ2-3, with a weak D call TRBD1 (6 bases). The CDR3 sequence is CASSLATGRGDTQYF. CDR3 nucleotides: TGTGCCAGCAGCTTAGCAACAGGGAGAGGAGATACGCAGTATTTT.